This is a list of T cell receptor beta chains from one sample in a study of T cells expressing NK-cell markers. TCRdb re-called the 5' RACE reads; every CDR3 protein appears as one record, without DNA. The sample includes some 120,000 distinct CDR3 sequences. Sequenced sample: blood T cells: a sorted CD56 or NKG2C T cell subset, CD4+ or CD8+ T cells, or bulk PBMC T cells (not recorded which). The receptor set was obtained from a woman aged 18-70 years in good health. CDR3s include the opening cysteine and the closing phenylalanine or tryptophan.

J,V,CDR3
TRBJ2-1,TRBV4-3,CASSQDPWEGVFF
TRBJ2-1,TRBV4-2,CASSQDAAEPNEQFF
TRBJ2-7,TRBV9,CASSAGGLGPEQYF
TRBJ1-2,TRBV29-1,CSVPGPGIAGYTF
TRBJ2-1,TRBV2,CASISDGGGNEQFF
TRBJ2-1,TRBV20-1,CSALPRGSYNEQFF
TRBJ2-3,TRBV7-2,CASSLDHGLAADTQYF
TRBJ1-5,TRBV7-9,CASSLGVDNQPQHF
TRBJ2-2,TRBV10-1,CASSMTEAGELLF
TRBJ2-2,TRBV12-3/TRBV12-4,CASRDAVDTGELFF
TRBJ2-2,TRBV2,CASSVLGSPGGELFF
TRBJ2-7,TRBV5-1,CASSLVTDLGEQYF
TRBJ2-3,TRBV6-2/TRBV6-3,CASSTGTSTDTQYF
TRBJ1-1,TRBV9,CASSVRGQKDTEAFF
TRBJ2-2,TRBV27,CASNAGVNTGELFF
TRBJ1-2,TRBV20-1,CSARDIRGYTF
TRBJ2-3,TRBV15,CATSRDGQGPDTQYF
TRBJ2-1,TRBV14,CASSQDPGLAGFNEQFF
TRBJ2-7,TRBV29-1,CSVDATGNYEQYF
TRBJ2-5,TRBV10-3,CAIAGTSGTSQETQYF
TRBJ1-5,TRBV19,CASSTVEGGAYSNQPQHF